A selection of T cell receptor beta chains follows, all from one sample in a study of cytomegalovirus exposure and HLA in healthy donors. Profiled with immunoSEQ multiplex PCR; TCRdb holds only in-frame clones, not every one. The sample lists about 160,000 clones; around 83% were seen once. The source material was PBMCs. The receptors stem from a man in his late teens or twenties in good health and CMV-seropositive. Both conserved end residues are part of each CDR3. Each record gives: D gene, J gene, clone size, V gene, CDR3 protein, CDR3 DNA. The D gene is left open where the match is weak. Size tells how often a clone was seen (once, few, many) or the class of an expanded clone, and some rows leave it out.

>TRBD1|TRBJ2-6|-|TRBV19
CASSMDRANSGANGLTF
TGTGCCAGTAGTATGGACAGGGCCAACTCTGGGGCCAACGGCCTGACTTTC
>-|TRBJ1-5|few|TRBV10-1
CARGPARGGNQPQHF
TGCGCCCGGGGTCCCGCACGGGGAGGCAATCAGCCCCAGCATTTT
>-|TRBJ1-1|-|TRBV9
CASSGWEGNTEAFF
TGTGCCAGCAGCGGCTGGGAGGGGAACACTGAAGCTTTCTTT
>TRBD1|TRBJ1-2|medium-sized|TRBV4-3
CASSQDTSTGLRYGYTF
TGCGCCAGCAGCCAAGATACTTCGACAGGGCTACGCTATGGCTACACCTTC
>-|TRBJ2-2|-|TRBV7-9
CASSLGPPRTGELFF
TGTGCCAGCAGCTTAGGGCCCCCTAGGACCGGGGAGCTGTTTTTT
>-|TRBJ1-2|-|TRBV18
CASSEAGSYTF
TGTGCCAGCTCCGAGGCGGGGAGCTACACCTTC
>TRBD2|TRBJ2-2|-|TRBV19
CASTPTSGENTGELFF
TGTGCCAGTACGCCGACTAGCGGGGAAAACACCGGGGAGCTGTTTTTT
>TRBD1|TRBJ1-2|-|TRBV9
CASSGGGEPGQGAYGYTF
TGTGCCAGCAGCGGGGGAGGGGAACCGGGACAGGGGGCCTATGGCTACACCTTC
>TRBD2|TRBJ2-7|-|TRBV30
CAWSGAGGLEQYF
TGTGCCTGGAGTGGCGCGGGGGGGCTAGAGCAGTACTTC
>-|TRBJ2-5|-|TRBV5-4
CASSPGRQETQYF
TGTGCCAGCAGCCCGGGGAGACAAGAGACCCAGTACTTC